This TCR beta chain emerged from a study of early T cells in non-severe SARS-CoV-2 infection. Study-wide background: It was bulk RNA from unsorted whole blood that was sequenced, and the chains were unpaired.

This clonotype was found many times. Its antigen is unknown. Study observations and caveats: Reliance on VDJdb matching favored anti-spike CD8 responses; private and CD4 specificities were missed.

Unique molecular identifiers tagged individual cDNA molecules. One entry per CDR3 protein, called by TCRdb with MiXCR from the 5' RACE reads. The sample comprises 25,000 to 30,000 distinct CDR3 sequences, about 4% of which are singletons, and under 13% rests with the top ten. The specimen was whole blood. The sequence was obtained from an adult who was a healthcare worker with PCR-confirmed SARS-CoV-2 infection or an uninfected control (not recorded which).

The CDR3 region is CASSLVEAGELFF. CDR3 sequence (DNA): TGTGCCAGCAGCTTAGTGGAAGCCGGGGAGCTGTTTTTT. The chain uses TRBV7-3 and TRBJ2-2; unclear D gene. Trimming took 2 bases from V and 6 from J, leaving 7 bases between them. In germline, CDR1 is SGHTA, CDR2 FQGTGA. This CDR3 spans 13 amino acids.